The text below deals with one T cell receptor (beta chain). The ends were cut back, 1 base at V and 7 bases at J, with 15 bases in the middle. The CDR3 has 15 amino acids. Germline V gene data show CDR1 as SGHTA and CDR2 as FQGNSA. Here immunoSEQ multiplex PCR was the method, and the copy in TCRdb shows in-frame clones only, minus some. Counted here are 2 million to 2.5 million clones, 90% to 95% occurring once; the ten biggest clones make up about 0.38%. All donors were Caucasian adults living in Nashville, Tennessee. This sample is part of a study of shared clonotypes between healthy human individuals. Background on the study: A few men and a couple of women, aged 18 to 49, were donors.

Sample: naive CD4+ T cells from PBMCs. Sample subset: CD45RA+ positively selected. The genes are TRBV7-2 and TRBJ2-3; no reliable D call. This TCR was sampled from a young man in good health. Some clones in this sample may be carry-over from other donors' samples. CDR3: CASSLEEYVGNTQYF. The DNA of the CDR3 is TGTGCCAGCAGCTTAGAAGAATATGTTGGAAATACGCAGTATTTT.